The next 32 T cell receptor beta chains were all read from a single sample in a study of blood T cell repertoires in COVID-19. The method was immunoSEQ multiplex PCR; TCRdb's version includes in-frame clones alone and lacks a portion of them. The sample has a few hundred thousand clones; more than 85% are singletons. Sequencing input: peripheral blood. The receptors were gathered from a young man with active or convalescent COVID-19.

This chain uses TRBV7-6 with TRBJ2-3; 10 bases agree with TRBD2. The CDR3 runs 16 residues. CDR1 SGHVS and CDR2 FNYEAQ come from the germline V gene. The V and J ends lost 5 bases and 2 bases, in that order; junction bases with no gene match: 7. CDR3 bases: TGTGCCAGCAGCCCGGGACTAGCGTTATCCACAGATACGCAGTATTTT. Its translation is CASSPGLALSTDTQYF. Based on the CDR3 plus reference TRBV7-6 and TRBJ2-3, the full variable domain is GAGVSQSPRYKVTKRGQDVALRCDPISGHVSLYWYRQALGQGPEFLTYFNYEAQQDKSGLPNDRFSAERPEGSISTLTIQRTEQRDSAMYRCASSPGLALSTDTQYFGPGTRLTVL.

The chain combines TRBV19 with TRBJ2-3, with 9 bases aligning to TRBD2. Losses at the gene ends were 0 bases for V and 2 bases for J; bases not matched to a gene: 6. The CDR3 is 17 amino acids. Germline V gene lookup returns CDR1 LNHDA and CDR2 SQIVND (reference sequence). The CDR3 DNA reads as TGTGCCAGTAGTATAGATCTCGCTAGCGGGACCACAGATACGCAGTATTTT. It translates to CASSIDLASGTTDTQYF.

The rearrangement links TRBV7-9 to TRBJ1-5; perhaps TRBD1 as D (6 bases). The CDR3 consists of 15 residues. V lost 4 bases and J lost 2, with 12 bases in between. Germline CDR1 SEHNR, CDR2 FQNEAQ (reference sequence). The CDR3 here is CASSSGEIGNQPQHF. Written as DNA, the CDR3 is TGTGCCAGCAGCTCAGGGGAGATAGGCAATCAGCCCCAGCATTTT.

The V and J genes are TRBV4-1 and TRBJ1-2; 7 bases match TRBD1. The CDR3 length is 14 residues. Germline CDR1 reads MGHRA; CDR2 reads YSYEKL. V lost 5 bases to trimming and J lost 8 bases; unmatched junction nucleotides: 11. CDR3 DNA: TGCGCCAGCAGCTCTTACAGGGGATCGGAAGGCTACACCTTC. This gives the protein CASSSYRGSEGYTF.

The count of this clone is one. The J gene is TRBJ1-2, the V gene TRBV24-1; D not certain. The CDR3 has 12 residues. V lost 3 bases and J 8 bases, leaving 9 bases between the germline ends. Looked up from germline, CDR1 is KGHDR and CDR2 is SFDVKD. In nucleotides, the CDR3 is TGTGCCACCAGTGATCCCTTCGTCGGCTACACCTTC. It codes for CATSDPFVGYTF.

This chain uses TRBV7-3 with TRBJ2-7; D perhaps matches TRBD2 (5 bases). This CDR3 has 17 amino acids. The germline CDR1 and CDR2 sequences are SGHTA and FQGTGA. Trimming pared 5 bases from V and 1 base from J, leaving 21 bases between. Here the CDR3 reads CASSLMKTRRVSYEQYF. CDR3 nucleotides: TGTGCCAGCAGCCTGATGAAGACTCGGCGGGTTTCCTACGAGCAGTACTTC.

The V call is TRBV28, the J call TRBJ1-2; TRBD1 matches 10 bases. The germline gives CDR1 MDHEN, CDR2 SYDVKM. The CDR3 length is 16 residues. The V segment lost 2 bases and the J segment 6 bases; nucleotides outside the gene matches: 9. CDR3 residues: CASSLTRQGATDGYTF. CDR3 nucleotides: TGTGCCAGCAGTTTAACTAGACAGGGGGCGACCGATGGCTACACCTTC.

The rearrangement joins TRBV5-1 to TRBJ2-5; D is perhaps TRBD2 (5 bases). Trimming removed 0 bases at V and 4 bases at J, with 16 bases between. The CDR3 is 16 amino acids. CDR1 SGHRS and CDR2 YFSETQ come from the germline V gene. In DNA, the CDR3 is TGCGCCAGCAGCTTGGCAGCTACTGCGGGTGGAGAGACCCAGTACTTC. Amino acids: CASSLAATAGGETQYF.

The chain joins TRBV11-3 to TRBJ2-3; 9 nucleotides align to TRBD2. Unmatched junction bases numbered 6, after V lost 3 bases and J lost 2 bases. Germline loops: CDR1 SGHNT, CDR2 YENEEA. The CDR3 loop spans 16 amino acids. The CDR3 spells CASSFIAGEITDTQYF. The DNA of the CDR3 is TGTGCCAGCAGCTTCATAGCGGGAGAGATCACAGATACGCAGTATTTT.

The rearrangement joins TRBV19 to TRBJ2-3; D not certain. Between the trimmed V and J ends, which lost 5 bases and 1 base, there was a span of 10 bases. The CDR3 has 14 amino acids. The V gene's germline CDR1 is LNHDA and CDR2 SQIVND (reference sequence). CDR3 sequence (DNA): TGTGCCAGTAGTCCTTCAGCGCGCACAGATACGCAGTATTTT. This translates into CASSPSARTDTQYF.

The chain is built from TRBV7-3 and TRBJ2-3; 8 bases fit TRBD2. Per the germline V gene, CDR1 is SGHTA and CDR2 is FQGTGA. The CDR3 is made up of 16 amino acids. The V segment lost 1 base and the J segment 4 bases; nucleotides outside the gene matches: 7. CDR3 residues: CASSLNPGLAPDTQYF. CDR3 sequence (DNA): TGTGCCAGCAGCTTAAACCCCGGACTAGCCCCAGATACGCAGTATTTT.

J is TRBJ1-3 and V is TRBV19; D perhaps matches TRBD1 (6 bases). The CDR3 runs to 15 residues. Deletions cut 5 bases from V and 4 bases from J, with 15 bases between. CDR1 LNHDA and CDR2 SQIVND come from the germline V gene (reference sequence). CDR3 coding DNA: TGTGCCAGTAGTCCTTTGGACAGATGGGGAAACACCATATATTTT. Its protein is CASSPLDRWGNTIYF.

A remark on this clone: The sample contains more than one DNA sequence encoding this CDR3. The CDR3 protein is CASSLEGNTEAFF. The CDR3 DNA sequence: TGTGCCAGCAGCTTGGAGGGGAACACTGAAGCTTTCTTT. The chain couples TRBV7-9 to TRBJ1-1; D not resolved. The CDR3 runs 13 residues. V shed 3 bases and J shed 1 base, with 6 bases lying between them. Germline V gene lookup returns CDR1 SEHNR and CDR2 FQNEAQ (reference sequence). The whole variable domain, filled in from reference TRBV7-9 and TRBJ1-1, reads DTGVSQNPRHKITKRGQNVTFRCDPISEHNRLYWYRQTLGQGPEFLTYFQNEAQLEKSRLLSDRFSAERPKGSFSTLEIQRTEQGDSAMYLCASSLEGNTEAFFGQGTRLTVV.

This CDR3 reads CASSLGGGGHYGYTF. CDR3 nucleotides: TGTGCCAGCAGCTTAGGCGGGGGCGGCCACTATGGCTACACCTTC. The chain recombines TRBV11-3 with TRBJ1-2; a possible D gene is TRBD1 (6 bases). Deletions cut 1 base from V and 3 bases from J, with 12 bases between. CDR1 SGHNT and CDR2 YENEEA come from the germline V gene. This CDR3 region has 15 residues.

This clone was found once. The J gene is TRBJ2-1, the V gene TRBV6-5; D remains unclear. The CDR3 covers 16 residues. V dropped 0 bases and J dropped 6 bases, with 15 bases sitting between them. Germline V CDR1 and CDR2: MNHEY, SVGAGI. In nucleotides, the CDR3 is TGTGCCAGCAGTTACTCGATCGTGGGCAAAGTCAATGAGCAGTTCTTC. Translating it yields CASSYSIVGKVNEQFF.

The chain combines TRBV19 with TRBJ2-1; tentative D call: TRBD2 (7 bases). Germline assignment: CDR1 LNHDA and CDR2 SQIVND (reference sequence). V shed 9 bases and J shed 3 bases, with 18 bases lying between them. This CDR3 contains 15 residues. The CDR3 DNA reads TGTGCCAGCGCCCAGGGGACTACGAGCTACAATGAGCAGTTCTTC. Translated, it gives CASAQGTTSYNEQFF.

This chain uses TRBV7-8 with TRBJ1-2; 7 bases match TRBD1. From germline, CDR1 is SGHVS and CDR2 FQNEAQ. V was clipped by 4 bases and J by 8 bases; unmatched bases: 7. CDR3 length equals 13 residues. CDR3 in DNA: TGTGCCAGCAGCTCCTTAAGACAGGGCGGCTACACCTTC. This codes for CASSSLRQGGYTF.

The chain has TRBV29-1 and TRBJ1-1; 10 nucleotides match TRBD1. The CDR3 totals 13 residues. Germline V gene lookup returns CDR1 SQVTM and CDR2 ANQGSEA. V lost 5 bases, J lost 5 bases, and 5 bases stayed unmatched. Here the CDR3 DNA reads TGCAGCGTTCGACAGGGGGCGAGTACTGAAGCTTTCTTT. Its protein is CSVRQGASTEAFF.

This clone was seen only once. CDR3: CASSQYTEGNEQFF. CDR3 nucleotides: TGTGCCAGCAGCCAATATACCGAGGGCAATGAGCAGTTCTTC. The chain uses TRBV3-1 (or the pseudogene TRBV3-2) and TRBJ2-1; tentatively, D is TRBD2 (5 bases). CDR1 is LGHDT and CDR2 is YNNKEL in the germline V gene (reference sequence). The CDR3 extends over 14 amino acids. Trimming pared 2 bases from V and 6 bases from J, leaving 11 bases between.

This chain links TRBV24-1 with TRBJ2-1, with TRBD2 matching over 7 bases. Trimming removed 1 base from V and 8 bases from J; junction bases left unmatched: 10. The CDR3 sequence is 16 residues long. The germline V gene has CDR1 KGHDR and CDR2 SFDVKD. CDR3 residues: CATSDFWGGRGDEQFF. CDR3 DNA: TGTGCCACCAGTGATTTTTGGGGGGGACGGGGTGATGAGCAGTTCTTC.

The V gene is TRBV19, the J gene TRBJ2-4, with a possible D match to TRBD1 (5 bases). The CDR3 totals 15 residues. The ends were cut back, 3 bases at V and 8 bases at J, with 17 bases in the middle. Per germline, CDR1 LNHDA and CDR2 SQIVND (reference sequence). For the CDR3, the DNA is TGTGCCAGTAGTATGGGGCGCGCGGAGTTCGACATTCAGTACTTC. It specifies CASSMGRAEFDIQYF.

The genes are TRBV15 and TRBJ2-7; 10 bases agree with TRBD2. This CDR3 contains 16 residues. Germline lookup yields CDR1 LNHNV and CDR2 YYDKDF (reference sequence). J was trimmed by 6 bases and V by 1 base; bases with no gene match: 9. CDR3 nucleotide sequence: TGTGCCACCAGCAGAGGGATGGTAGCGGGAGGCCCCGAGCAGTACTTC. It translates to CATSRGMVAGGPEQYF.

In its sample, this clone was seen once. V gene TRBV30 combines with J gene TRBJ2-1; 10 nucleotides match TRBD1. The CDR3 is made up of 15 amino acids. Germline assignment: CDR1 GTSNPN and CDR2 SVGIG (reference sequence). J gave up 5 bases and V 2 bases, and 6 bases lay outside the gene matches. The CDR3 DNA reads TGTGCCTGGAGTCCAGGGACAGGGGTGGACAATGAGCAGTTCTTC. Residues: CAWSPGTGVDNEQFF. Using reference TRBV30 and TRBJ2-1 for the parts outside the CDR3, the full variable domain is SQTIHQWPATLVQPVGSPLSLECTVEGTSNPNLYWYRQAAGRGLQLLFYSVGIGQISSEVPQNLSASRPQDRQFILSSKKLLLSDSGFYLCAWSPGTGVDNEQFFGPGTRLTVL.

The genes are TRBV11-2 and TRBJ2-1; D might be TRBD2 (5 bases). Trimming stripped 2 bases from V and 4 bases from J, with 12 bases between. The CDR3 is made up of 15 amino acids. Germline V lookup: CDR1 SGHAT, CDR2 FQNNGV. DNA of the CDR3: TGTGCCAGCAGCTTAAATAACGGGATTTACAATGAGCAGTTCTTC. It yields the protein CASSLNNGIYNEQFF.

V is TRBV18 and J is TRBJ2-7; D may be TRBD1 (5 bases). The CDR3 runs to 16 residues. Trimming cost V 1 base and J 2 bases, with 15 bases left between them. Germline V gene sequence: CDR1 KGHSH, CDR2 LQKENI. The CDR3 DNA sequence: TGTGCCAGCTCACCACGGATAGTAAGGGGCCCCTACGAGCAGTACTTC. Translated: CASSPRIVRGPYEQYF. Full variable domain (missing parts from reference TRBV18 and TRBJ2-7): NAGVMQNPRHLVRRRGQEARLRCSPMKGHSHVYWYRQLPEEGLKFMVYLQKENIIDESGMPKERFSAEFPKEGPSILRIQQVVRGDSAAYFCASSPRIVRGPYEQYFGPGTRLTVT.

The chain's CDR3 is CASSGGTENEKLFF. For the CDR3, the DNA is TGTGCCAGCAGCGGGGGGACAGAGAATGAAAAACTGTTTTTT. The J gene is TRBJ1-4, the V gene TRBV9; 7 bases agree with TRBD1. This CDR3 spans 14 amino acids. The junction had 4 bases not matched to a gene; V was cut back by 3 bases and J by 5 bases. The germline CDR1 and CDR2 sequences are SGDLS and YYNGEE. The variable domain in full, completed from reference TRBV9 and TRBJ1-4, reads DSGVTQTPKHLITATGQRVTLRCSPRSGDLSVYWYQQSLDQGLQFLIQYYNGEERAKGNILERFSAQQFPDLHSELNLSSLELGDSALYFCASSGGTENEKLFFGSGTQLSVL.

This clone showed up just a few times. V gene TRBV9 combines with J gene TRBJ2-2, with 12 bases identical to TRBD2. With 4 bases clipped from V and 7 bases from J, the junction kept 5 bases outside the gene matches. CDR1 is SGDLS, CDR2 YYNGEE, per germline. The CDR3 consists of 15 residues. CDR3 sequence (DNA): TGTGCCAGCAGCAAAGGACTAGCGGGGATCGGGGAGCTGTTTTTT. This translates into CASSKGLAGIGELFF.

This clone appeared a single time. The chain uses TRBV6-5 and TRBJ2-2; 8 bases are shared with TRBD1. The germline gives CDR1 MNHEY, CDR2 SVGAGI. Unmatched junction bases numbered 14, after V lost 7 bases and J lost 10 bases. This CDR3 is 15 amino acids long. CDR3 bases: TGTGCCAGCATCCCAAATATAGACAGGGGACAGGAGCTGTTTTTT. As protein: CASIPNIDRGQELFF.

The rearrangement uses TRBV12-3 or TRBV12-4 and TRBJ1-2; D call uncertain. Trimming removed 3 bases from V and 2 bases from J, with 7 bases in between. There are 13 residues in the CDR3. CDR3 residues: CASSFVKNYGYTF. The CDR3 DNA is TGTGCCAGCAGTTTTGTCAAAAACTATGGCTACACCTTC.

Turning to this clone: The identical CDR3 is also encoded by other nucleotide sequences in the sample. The J gene is TRBJ2-3, the V gene TRBV5-1; D uncertain. The CDR3 runs 13 residues. CDR1 and CDR2 from the germline V gene are SGHRS and YFSETQ. Trimming removed 0 bases at V and 1 base at J, with 3 bases between. In nucleotides, the CDR3 is TGCGCCAGCAGCTTGGCCGGCACAGATACGCAGTATTTT. Translated: CASSLAGTDTQYF.

This clone was detected only once. This chain links TRBV5-1 with TRBJ2-5; D ambiguous. Trimming removed 1 base from V and 0 bases from J, with 10 bases in between. From germline, CDR1 is SGHRS and CDR2 YFSETQ. The CDR3 sequence is 15 residues long. CDR3 sequence reads: CASSLISYDQETQYF. The CDR3 nucleotides read TGCGCCAGCAGCTTGATTAGCTACGACCAAGAGACCCAGTACTTC.

The chain uses TRBV5-1 and TRBJ1-1, with D unresolved. Germline V gene data show CDR1 as SGHRS and CDR2 as YFSETQ. Trimming took off 6 bases at V and 4 bases at J, with 7 bases between the two ends. CDR3 length: 11 amino acids. The CDR3, as DNA: TGCGCCAGCAAGAGTAGCACTGAAGCTTTCTTT. It is translated as CASKSSTEAFF.